Sequencing of this T cell receptor (beta chain) was carried out in a study of response to subunit inactivated influenza vaccine. TCRdb reprocessed the RT-PCR reads with MiXCR, giving one entry per CDR3 protein. The data contain over 400,000 distinct CDR3 sequences, approximately 11% of them seen just once; the ten biggest clones take up roughly 12%. A remark on this clonotype: What it binds is not known.

Study-wide findings and caveats: Authors suggested seasonal influenza vaccinations each recruit few new T cells.

The junction had 10 bases not matched to a gene; V was cut back by 3 bases and J by 0 bases. Germline V lookup: CDR1 GTSNPN, CDR2 SVGIG (reference sequence). CDR3 length: 18 residues. This sequence joins TRBV30 and TRBJ2-6, with 8 positions matching TRBD1. Sequences were derived from PBMCs from blood, sampled about 40 days after vaccination. This sequence originates from a man between 45 and 60 years old who received an inactivated influenza vaccine. Written as DNA, the CDR3 is TGTGCCTGGAGACCCCAGGGGGCCCTCCTCTCTGGGGCCAACGTCCTGACTTTC. Its protein product is CAWRPQGALLSGANVLTF.